The present entry profiles one T cell receptor (beta chain) with its context. This sample is part of a study of shared clonotypes between healthy human individuals. The protocol was immunoSEQ multiplex PCR, while the TCRdb copy is restricted to in-frame clones and leaves out a portion. The sample lists hundreds of thousands of clones, nearly 97% occurring once. Selected positively for CCR7 and CD45RO-negative, naive CD8 cells excluded terminally differentiated effector memory CD45RA+ cells. The V and J ends lost 7 bases and 2 bases respectively, with 12 bases between them. This CDR3 region has 13 residues. In germline, CDR1 is LNHDA, CDR2 SQIVND (reference sequence).

The chain links TRBV19 to TRBJ2-7, with a tentative D call TRBD1 (5 bases). This receptor was identified in a woman aged 25 to 39 in good health. The sequenced material came from naive CD8+ T cells sorted from blood. CDR3 amino acids: CASNQGPTYEQYF. CDR3 in DNA: TGTGCCAGTAATCAGGGCCCCACCTACGAGCAGTACTTC.